Presented here are 15 T cell receptor beta chains from one specimen sequenced in a study of glioma-infiltrating T cells. Amplification of TCR alpha and beta CDR3 regions from RNA used iRepertoire nested multiplex PCR. A single record per CDR3 protein comes from TCRdb applying MiXCR to the multiplex PCR reads. The sample contains 400,000 or so distinct CDR3 sequences, 41% of which appear only once. What was sequenced was glioma tissue, nonneoplastic brain tissue, or PBMCs (not recorded which). These receptors came from a human donor with low-grade glioma or glioblastoma, undergoing nonglioma brain surgery, or in good health (not recorded which).

This clonotype was counted between two and nine times. The chain carries TRBV7-2 and TRBJ2-2, with D perhaps TRBD1 (5 bases). Between the trimmed V and J ends, which lost 4 bases and 2 bases, there was a span of 8 bases. CDR1 SGHTA and CDR2 FQGNSA come from the germline V gene. The CDR3 has 14 amino acids. CDR3: CASSSGQNTGELFF. The CDR3 region has the DNA TGTGCCAGCAGCTCCGGACAAAACACCGGGGAGCTGTTTTTT.

This clonotype has ten or more counts. The V gene is TRBV28, the J gene TRBJ2-7; no firm D call. Germline values: CDR1 MDHEN, CDR2 SYDVKM. The CDR3 consists of 16 residues. V was clipped by 5 bases and J by 2 bases, with 19 bases between them. CDR3 amino acids: CASSHPHERRPYEQYF. The CDR3, as DNA: TGTGCCAGCAGTCACCCCCACGAACGGAGACCCTACGAGCAGTACTTC.

This chain connects TRBV19 to TRBJ1-1; the D is unclear. Trimming left V 7 bases short and J 5 bases short, with 11 bases between. The CDR3 has 12 residues. Germline V gene sequence: CDR1 LNHDA, CDR2 SQIVND (reference sequence). In nucleotides, the CDR3 is TGTGCCAGTATTGGTCGAACGACTGAAGCTTTCTTT. Its translation: CASIGRTTEAFF.

The chain employs TRBV18 and TRBJ1-3; possibly TRBD1 for D (6 bases). Germline CDR1 is KGHSH and CDR2 is LQKENI. The V end lost 2 bases, the J end lost 2 bases, and 13 bases lay between the germline ends. The CDR3 spans 16 residues. The CDR3: CASSPGRPGAGNTIYF. CDR3 coding DNA: TGTGCCAGCTCACCAGGTCGTCCAGGGGCTGGAAACACCATATATTTT.

The J gene is TRBJ2-1, the V gene TRBV20-1, with D possibly called TRBD1 or TRBD2 (5 bases each). The CDR3 spans 15 residues. Germline values: CDR1 DFQATT, CDR2 SNEGSKA (reference sequence). Trimming took 1 base from V and 6 from J, leaving 16 bases between them. CDR3 nucleotides: TGCAGTGCTAGAGTAGCGCAGGGAGACGTCAATGAGCAGTTCTTC. Translation: CSARVAQGDVNEQFF.

V is TRBV6-1 and J is TRBJ2-1, with 8 bases lining up with TRBD2. Germline assignment: CDR1 MNHNS and CDR2 SASEGT. The CDR3 covers 16 residues. V trimming: 7 bases; J trimming: 7 bases; junction bases outside the gene matches: 15. CDR3 sequence: CASTARERGPSNEQFF. CDR3 bases: TGTGCCAGCACGGCGAGGGAGCGGGGGCCTTCAAATGAGCAGTTCTTC.

J is TRBJ1-5 and V is TRBV28, with D unclear. The V gene lost 5 bases and the J gene lost 3 bases, with 11 bases spanning the gap. The CDR3 contains 14 residues. Germline V gene lookup returns CDR1 MDHEN and CDR2 SYDVKM. CDR3 sequence reads: CASSPTNLNQPQHF. CDR3 sequence (DNA): TGTGCCAGCAGTCCCACCAACCTCAATCAGCCCCAGCATTTT.

The chain recombines TRBV12-3 or TRBV12-4 with TRBJ1-1; perhaps TRBD1 as D (5 bases). CDR3 length: 13 amino acids. V gave up 5 bases and J gave up 4 bases, with 11 bases separating them. The CDR3 DNA is TGTGCCAGCAGTGCCCGACAGATCACTGAAGCTTTCTTT. This translates into CASSARQITEAFF.

The chain is built from TRBV3-1 and TRBJ2-5; either TRBD1 or TRBD2 may supply D (5 bases each). CDR3 length: 14 residues. The germline CDR1 and CDR2 sequences are LGHDT and YNNKEL (reference sequence). V was clipped by 6 bases and J by 2 bases, with 13 bases between them. The DNA for the CDR3 is TGTGCCAGCAGACAGTTTGGGGGACAAGAGACCCAGTACTTC. Translation: CASRQFGGQETQYF.

The chain carries TRBV19 and TRBJ2-1; D unresolved. CDR1 is LNHDA, CDR2 SQIVND, per germline (reference sequence). The CDR3 runs 13 residues. The ends were cut back, 8 bases at V and 2 bases at J, with 10 bases in the middle. In nucleotides, the CDR3 is TGTGCCAGTGTCGGGTGGCCCTACAATGAGCAGTTCTTC. Its protein product is CASVGWPYNEQFF.

Turning to this clonotype: Just one base apart from a much larger clone, this may be a read error. The chain recombines TRBV25-1 with TRBJ2-1; D is unclear. V gave up 5 bases and J gave up 8 bases, with 13 bases separating them. The CDR3 covers 13 residues. Germline CDR1 MGHDK, CDR2 SYGVNS. CDR3 bases: TGTGCCAGCAGTTCCCGAGGCAACGATGAGCAGTTCTTC. It is translated as CASSSRGNDEQFF. The full variable domain, rest sourced from reference TRBV25-1 and TRBJ2-1, is EADIYQTPRYLVIGTGKKITLECSQTMGHDKMYWYQQDPGMELHLIHYSYGVNSTEKGDLSSESTVSRIRTEHFPLTLESARPSHTSQYLCASSSRGNDEQFFGPGTRLTVL.

This clonotype has only a few counts. J is TRBJ2-1 and V is TRBV7-9; 10 bases agree with TRBD2. Germline CDR1 is SEHNR and CDR2 is FQNEAQ (reference sequence). The CDR3 contains 16 residues. Trimming took 4 bases from V and 7 from J; bases not matched to a gene: 10. CDR3 protein: CASSSRLAGFGNEQFF. CDR3 DNA: TGTGCCAGCAGCTCGAGACTAGCGGGTTTTGGAAATGAGCAGTTCTTC.

On this clonotype itself: It may be a read error: a sequence one base away is much more abundant. The chain uses TRBV6-2 or TRBV6-3 and TRBJ1-4, with TRBD1 identical over 11 bases. This CDR3 contains 15 residues. With 0 bases clipped from V and 7 bases from J, the junction kept 1 base outside the gene matches. Germline CDR1 is MNHEY and CDR2 is SVGEGT. CDR3 nucleotide sequence: TGTGCCAGCAGTTACTCAGGGACAGGGGGTGAAAAACTGTTTTTT. Its translation: CASSYSGTGGEKLFF.

This sequence joins TRBV7-2 and TRBJ1-1; D call uncertain. This CDR3 contains 14 residues. Germline V gene lookup returns CDR1 SGHTA and CDR2 FQGNSA. V lost 3 bases and J 3 bases, leaving 11 bases between the germline ends. The CDR3 is CASSFRDGYTEAFF. The CDR3 nucleotides are TGTGCCAGCAGCTTTAGGGATGGGTACACTGAAGCTTTCTTT.

The J gene is TRBJ2-7, the V gene TRBV20-1; D gene uncertain. CDR1 is DFQATT, CDR2 SNEGSKA, per germline (reference sequence). V was cut by 6 bases and J by 2 bases, with 14 bases left in between. The CDR3 extends over 13 amino acids. The CDR3 loop is CSASPIPTYEQYF. The CDR3 nucleotides read TGCAGTGCCAGCCCAATTCCCACCTACGAGCAGTACTTC.